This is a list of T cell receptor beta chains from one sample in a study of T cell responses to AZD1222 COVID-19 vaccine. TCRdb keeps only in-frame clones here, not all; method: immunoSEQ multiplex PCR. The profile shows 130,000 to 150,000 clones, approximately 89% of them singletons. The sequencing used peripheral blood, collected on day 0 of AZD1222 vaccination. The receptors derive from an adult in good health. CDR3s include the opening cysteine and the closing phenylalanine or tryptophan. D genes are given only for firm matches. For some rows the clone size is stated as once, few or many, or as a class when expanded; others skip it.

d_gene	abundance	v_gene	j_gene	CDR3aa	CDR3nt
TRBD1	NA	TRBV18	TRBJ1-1	CASSPATGRNTEAFF	TGTGCCAGCTCACCGGCGACAGGGCGGAACACTGAAGCTTTCTTT
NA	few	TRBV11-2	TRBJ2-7	CASSLAPGQGIPYEQYF	TGTGCCAGCAGCTTAGCGCCGGGCCAGGGGATCCCCTACGAGCAGTACTTC
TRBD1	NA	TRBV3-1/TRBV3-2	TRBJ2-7	CASSPTPGQGARDEQYF	TGTGCCAGCAGCCCGACGCCTGGACAGGGGGCGCGGGACGAGCAGTACTTC
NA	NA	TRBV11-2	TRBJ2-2	CASSFDGNTGELFF	TGTGCCAGCAGCTTTGACGGAAACACCGGGGAGCTGTTTTTT
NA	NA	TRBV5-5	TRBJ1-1	CASSLLAYRQNTEAFF	TGTGCCAGCAGCTTGTTAGCGTACAGGCAGAACACTGAAGCTTTCTTT
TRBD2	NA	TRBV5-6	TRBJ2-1	CASSLATSGISYNEQFF	TGTGCCAGCAGCTTGGCTACTAGCGGGATATCCTACAATGAGCAGTTCTTC
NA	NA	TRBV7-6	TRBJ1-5	CASSAGLSNQPQHF	TGTGCCAGCAGCGCGGGTCTTAGCAATCAGCCCCAGCATTTT
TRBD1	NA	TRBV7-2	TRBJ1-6	CASSLGDVRRQGASPLHF	TGTGCCAGCAGCTTAGGGGACGTCCGGAGACAGGGGGCGTCACCCCTCCACTTT
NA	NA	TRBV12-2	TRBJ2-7	CASRLVSFGGGQGSYEQYF	TGTGCAAGTCGCTTAGTGAGTTTTGGCGGGGGGCAGGGCTCCTACGAGCAGTACTTC
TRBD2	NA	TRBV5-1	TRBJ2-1	CASSYGLGGGETNEQFF	TGCGCCAGCAGCTACGGCCTCGGCGGGGGGGAGACCAATGAGCAGTTCTTC
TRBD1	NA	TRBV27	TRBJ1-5	CASSQRQGRNQPQHF	TGTGCCAGCAGTCAAAGACAGGGGCGTAATCAGCCCCAGCATTTT
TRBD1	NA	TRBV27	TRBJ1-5	CASKDRGSNQPQHF	TGTGCCAGCAAGGACAGGGGAAGCAATCAGCCCCAGCATTTT
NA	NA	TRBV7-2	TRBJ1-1	CASTRTAMNTEAFF	TGTGCCAGCACCAGGACAGCCATGAACACTGAAGCTTTCTTT
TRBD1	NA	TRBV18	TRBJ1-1	CASSPFGTGMNTEAFF	TGTGCCAGCTCACCCTTCGGGACAGGGATGAACACTGAAGCTTTCTTT
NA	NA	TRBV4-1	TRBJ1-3	CASSPMGSGRSGNTIYF	TGCGCCAGCAGCCCGATGGGTTCGGGGCGCTCTGGAAACACCATATATTTT
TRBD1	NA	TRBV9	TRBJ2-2	CASSPGDSSAGELFF	TGTGCCAGCAGCCCCGGGGACAGCTCTGCCGGGGAGCTGTTTTTT
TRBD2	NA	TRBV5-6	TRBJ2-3	CASSFSGGDTQYF	TGTGCCAGCAGCTTCAGCGGGGGAGATACGCAGTATTTT
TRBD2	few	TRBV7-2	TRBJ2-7	CASSSRTSGPVASYEQYF	TGTGCCAGCAGCTCACGGACTAGCGGGCCAGTAGCCTCCTACGAGCAGTACTTC
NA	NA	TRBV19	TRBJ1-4	CASSMGAGHYEKLFF	TGTGCCAGTAGTATGGGAGCAGGGCACTACGAAAAACTGTTTTTT
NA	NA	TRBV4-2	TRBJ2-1	CASSRADAGSSYNEQFF	TGTGCCAGCAGCCGAGCGGATGCGGGAAGCTCCTACAATGAGCAGTTCTTC
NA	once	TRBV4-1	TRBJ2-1	CASSQDSQVGNEQFF	TGCGCCAGCAGCCAAGATTCGCAGGTCGGCAATGAGCAGTTCTTC
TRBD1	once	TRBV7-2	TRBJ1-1	CASSLALSGTAIHEAFF	TGTGCCAGCAGCTTAGCGCTCTCAGGGACAGCAATACATGAAGCTTTCTTT
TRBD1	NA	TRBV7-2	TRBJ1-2	CASSPGTGAAYGYTF	TGTGCCAGCAGCCCCGGGACAGGGGCGGCCTATGGCTACACCTTC
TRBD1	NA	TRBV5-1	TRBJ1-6	CASSATGTGQSSPLHF	TGCGCCAGCAGCGCGACAGGGACGGGGCAATCCTCACCCCTCCACTTT
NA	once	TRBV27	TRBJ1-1	CASSPRASGTEAFF	TGTGCCAGCAGCCCCCGGGCGTCGGGCACTGAAGCTTTCTTT
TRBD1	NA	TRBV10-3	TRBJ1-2	CATLLGGTGAPGYGYTF	TGTGCCACACTCCTCGGCGGGACAGGGGCGCCTGGCTATGGCTACACCTTC
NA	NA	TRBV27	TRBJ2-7	CARGRRASSYEQYF	TGTGCCAGAGGACGCAGGGCCAGCTCCTACGAGCAGTACTTC
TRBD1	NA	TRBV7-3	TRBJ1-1	CASMRTGNTEAFF	TGTGCCAGCATGAGGACAGGGAACACTGAAGCTTTCTTT
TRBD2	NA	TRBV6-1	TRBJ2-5	CASSEIPKLAGGPQFKETQYF	TGTGCCAGCAGTGAAATACCCAAACTAGCGGGGGGTCCCCAGTTTAAAGAGACCCAGTACTTC
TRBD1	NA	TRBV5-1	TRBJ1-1	CASSLWGTGGGTEAFF	TGCGCCAGCAGCTTGTGGGGGACAGGGGGAGGCACTGAAGCTTTCTTT
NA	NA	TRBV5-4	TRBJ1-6	CASSDTGNSPLHF	TGTGCCAGCAGCGACACAGGGAATTCACCCCTCCACTTT
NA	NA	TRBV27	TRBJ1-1	CASSLSFGGVGSMNTEAFF	TGTGCCAGCAGTTTATCGTTTGGGGGGGTGGGATCGATGAACACTGAAGCTTTCTTT
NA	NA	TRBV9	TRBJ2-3	CASSPRHDTDTQYF	TGTGCCAGCAGCCCTCGACACGACACAGATACGCAGTATTTT
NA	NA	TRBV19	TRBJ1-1	CASSISGQMNTEAFF	TGTGCCAGTAGTATATCCGGGCAGATGAACACTGAAGCTTTCTTT
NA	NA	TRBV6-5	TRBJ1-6	CASMRVEDSPLHF	TGTGCCAGCATGAGAGTCGAGGATTCACCCCTCCACTTT
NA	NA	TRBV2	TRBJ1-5	CASSSGQSNQPQHF	TGTGCCAGCAGTTCTGGACAGAGCAATCAGCCCCAGCATTTT
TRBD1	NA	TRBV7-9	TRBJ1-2	CAPAGLGQGNYGYTF	TGTGCCCCCGCCGGTTTGGGACAGGGAAACTATGGCTACACCTTC
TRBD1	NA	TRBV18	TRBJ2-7	CASSPQPTGGNEQYF	TGTGCCAGCTCACCTCAACCCACAGGGGGGAACGAGCAGTACTTC
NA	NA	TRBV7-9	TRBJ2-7	CASDGPYEQYF	TGTGCCAGCGACGGTCCCTACGAGCAGTACTTC
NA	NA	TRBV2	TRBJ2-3	CASRSGFTDTQYF	TGTGCCAGCCGGTCGGGTTTCACAGATACGCAGTATTTT
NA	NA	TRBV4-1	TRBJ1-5	CASSPNPGLSNQPQHF	TGCGCCAGCAGCCCAAACCCCGGACTGAGTAATCAGCCCCAGCATTTT
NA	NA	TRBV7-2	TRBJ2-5	CASSSQNLETQYF	TGTGCCAGCAGCTCCCAAAATTTGGAGACCCAGTACTTC
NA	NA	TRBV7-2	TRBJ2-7	CASSTGYPYEQYF	TGTGCCAGCAGTACAGGGTATCCATACGAGCAGTACTTC
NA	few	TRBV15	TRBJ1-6	CATSRFSLNSPLHF	TGTGCCACCAGCAGATTTTCCCTTAATTCACCCCTCCACTTT